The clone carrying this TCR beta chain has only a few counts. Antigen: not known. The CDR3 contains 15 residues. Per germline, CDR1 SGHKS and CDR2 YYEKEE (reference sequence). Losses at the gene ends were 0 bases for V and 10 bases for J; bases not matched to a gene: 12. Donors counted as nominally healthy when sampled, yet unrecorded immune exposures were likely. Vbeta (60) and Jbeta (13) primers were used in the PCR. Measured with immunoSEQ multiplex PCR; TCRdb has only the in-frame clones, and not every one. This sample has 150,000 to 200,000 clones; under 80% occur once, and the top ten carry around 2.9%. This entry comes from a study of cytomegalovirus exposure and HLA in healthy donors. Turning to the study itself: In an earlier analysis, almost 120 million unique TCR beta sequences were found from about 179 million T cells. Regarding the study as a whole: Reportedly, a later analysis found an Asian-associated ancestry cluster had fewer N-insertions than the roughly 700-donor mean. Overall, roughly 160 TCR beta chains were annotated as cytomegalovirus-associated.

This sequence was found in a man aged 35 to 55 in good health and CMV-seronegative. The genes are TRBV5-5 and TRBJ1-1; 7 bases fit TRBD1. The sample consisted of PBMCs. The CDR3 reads CASSLASRGNGRAFF. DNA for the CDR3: TGTGCCAGCAGCTTGGCTAGCAGGGGGAATGGAAGAGCTTTCTTT.